This TCR beta chain was identified in a study of cytomegalovirus exposure and HLA in healthy donors. The J segment lost 2 bases and the V segment lost 2 bases, leaving 11 bases of the junction unmatched. The CDR3 runs to 17 residues. Germline assignment: CDR1 SGHRS and CDR2 YFSETQ. Donors sampled were nominally healthy, though unrecorded immune exposures were likely. A word on this clone: Its antigen is currently unknown.

Notes on the study in general: In an earlier analysis, about 87% or about 30%: the productive usage of most TCR beta V segments.

PCR used 60 Vbeta primers and 13 Jbeta primers. Profiling relied on immunoSEQ multiplex PCR, and the TCRdb table lists in-frame clones only, not all of them. In the table there are 160,000 or so clones, around three quarters of which are singletons. The clonotype originates from a man aged 40-49 years in good health and CMV-seronegative. The chain combines TRBV5-1 with TRBJ2-5, with 8 positions matching TRBD2. Sample: PBMCs. The CDR3: CASSFSGSGRFQETQYF. The DNA for the CDR3 is TGCGCCAGCAGCTTTTCCGGGAGCGGGAGATTTCAAGAGACCCAGTACTTC.